This passage covers 2 T cell receptor beta chains from one sample sequenced in a study of graft-versus-host responses after intestinal transplantation. The repertoire was sequenced with immunoSEQ multiplex PCR; TCRdb's copy has only in-frame clones and lacks some. Among approximately 86,000 clones listed, roughly 92% were seen once. For these receptors, no antigen is known. The sample here was unstimulated CD8+ T cells sorted from spleen or lymph node cells, taken before transplant. The source of these receptors is a human donor who was the organ donor for an intestinal transplant.

The gene calls are TRBV20-1 and TRBJ2-1; D gene ambiguous. The CDR3 is 11 amino acids. V lost 5 bases to trimming and J lost 2 bases, with 4 bases between them. Germline V gene sequence: CDR1 DFQATT, CDR2 SNEGSKA (reference sequence). The CDR3, as DNA: TGCAGTGCTCCAACCTACAATGAGCAGTTCTTC. As protein: CSAPTYNEQFF.

The chain uses TRBV27 and TRBJ2-7; 7 nucleotides align to TRBD1. Germline lookup yields CDR1 MNHEY and CDR2 SMNVEV (reference sequence). Trimming took 5 bases from V and 3 from J; bases not matched to a gene: 7. The CDR3 consists of 14 residues. Written as DNA, the CDR3 is TGTGCCAGCAGTCTCACGGGACAGCTCTACGAGCAGTACTTC. Translating gives CASSLTGQLYEQYF.